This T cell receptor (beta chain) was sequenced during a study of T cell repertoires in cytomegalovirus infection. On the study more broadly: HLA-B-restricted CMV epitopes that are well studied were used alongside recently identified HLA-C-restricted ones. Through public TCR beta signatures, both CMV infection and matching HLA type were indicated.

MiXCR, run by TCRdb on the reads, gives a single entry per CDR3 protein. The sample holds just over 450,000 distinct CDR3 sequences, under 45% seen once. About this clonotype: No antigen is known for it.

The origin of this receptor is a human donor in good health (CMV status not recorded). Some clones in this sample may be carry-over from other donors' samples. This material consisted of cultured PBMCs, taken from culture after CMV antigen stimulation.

The CDR3 spells CASSLGIGGISTDTQYF. The DNA for the CDR3 is TGCGCCAGCAGCTTGGGGATAGGCGGGATTAGCACAGATACGCAGTATTTT. The rearrangement links TRBV5-1 to TRBJ2-3; possibly TRBD2 for D (6 bases). The germline V gene encodes CDR1 SGHRS and CDR2 YFSETQ. This CDR3 is built from 17 residues. The V end lost 0 bases, the J end lost 0 bases, and 14 bases lay between the germline ends.